The present T cell receptor (beta chain) was sequenced within a study of blood T cells in healthy people across ages. Regarding the study as a whole: Not knowing donor CMV status may have confounded expanded clonotype changes. More naive CD4+ cells and higher diversity were found in long-lived than in aged donors.

The authors ran a second PCR of about 6 to 11 cycles using a sample-barcoded 5' primer and a J-beta primer mix. TCRdb itself ran the 5' RACE reads through MiXCR, one entry per CDR3 protein. The sample shows some 920,000 distinct CDR3 sequences, just over 50% of them seen only once. With respect to this clonotype: What it recognizes is unknown.

Trimming stripped 0 bases from V and 4 bases from J, with 12 bases between. Germline V gene data show CDR1 as MGHRA and CDR2 as YSYEKL. The CDR3 runs 15 residues. The V call is TRBV4-1, the J call TRBJ2-5, with a tentative D call TRBD2 (6 bases). Sequencing was performed on blood. The source is a woman aged 55-70 years in good health. The CDR3 region has the DNA TGCGCCAGCAGCCAAGATTGGGGGGACCGAGAGACCCAGTACTTC. This codes for CASSQDWGDRETQYF.